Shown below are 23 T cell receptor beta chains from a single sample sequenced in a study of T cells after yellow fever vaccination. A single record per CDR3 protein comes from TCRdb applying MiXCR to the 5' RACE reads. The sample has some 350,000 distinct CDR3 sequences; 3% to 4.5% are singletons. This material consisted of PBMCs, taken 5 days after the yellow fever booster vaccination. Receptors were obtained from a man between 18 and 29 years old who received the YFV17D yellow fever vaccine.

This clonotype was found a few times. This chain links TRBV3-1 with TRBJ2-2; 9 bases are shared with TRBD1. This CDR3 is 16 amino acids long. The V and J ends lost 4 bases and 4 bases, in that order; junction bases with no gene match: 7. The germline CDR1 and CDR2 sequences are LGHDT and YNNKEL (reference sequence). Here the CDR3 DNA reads TGTGCCAGCAGCCCGGACAGGGGCGACGGCACCGGGGAGCTGTTTTTT. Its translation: CASSPDRGDGTGELFF.

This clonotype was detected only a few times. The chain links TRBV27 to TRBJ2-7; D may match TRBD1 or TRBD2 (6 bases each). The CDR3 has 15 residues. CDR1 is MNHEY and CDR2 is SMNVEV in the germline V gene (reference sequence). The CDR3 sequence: CAIGGQWANEYEQYF. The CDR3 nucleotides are TGTGCTATCGGGGGCCAATGGGCGAACGAGTACGAGCAGTACTTC.

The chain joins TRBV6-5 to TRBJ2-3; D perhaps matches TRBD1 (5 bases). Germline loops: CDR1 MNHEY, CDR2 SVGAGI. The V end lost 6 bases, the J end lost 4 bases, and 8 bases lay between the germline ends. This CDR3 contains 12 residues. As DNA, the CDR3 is TGTGCCAGCAGAGCAGGGTCAGATACGCAGTATTTT. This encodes CASRAGSDTQYF.

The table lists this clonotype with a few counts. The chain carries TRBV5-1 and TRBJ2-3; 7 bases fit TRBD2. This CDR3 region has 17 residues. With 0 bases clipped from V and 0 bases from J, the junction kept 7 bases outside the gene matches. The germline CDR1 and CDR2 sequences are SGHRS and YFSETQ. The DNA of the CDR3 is TGCGCCAGCAGCTTGGCCTTGGGGGGGGTAAGCACAGATACGCAGTATTTT. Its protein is CASSLALGGVSTDTQYF.

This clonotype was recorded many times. The CDR3 loop is CSARDRTNEKLFF. The CDR3 region has the DNA TGCAGTGCTAGGGACAGAACTAATGAAAAACTGTTTTTT. V and J are TRBV20-1 and TRBJ1-4; D might be TRBD1 (6 bases). Germline lookup yields CDR1 DFQATT and CDR2 SNEGSKA (reference sequence). Deletions cut 3 bases from V and 1 base from J, with 6 bases between. The CDR3 is 13 residues long.

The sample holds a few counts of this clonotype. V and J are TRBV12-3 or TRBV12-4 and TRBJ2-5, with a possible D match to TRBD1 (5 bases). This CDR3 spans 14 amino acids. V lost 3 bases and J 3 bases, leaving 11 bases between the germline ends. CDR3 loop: CASSLWGTEETQYF. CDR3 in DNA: TGTGCCAGCAGTTTGTGGGGCACGGAAGAGACCCAGTACTTC.

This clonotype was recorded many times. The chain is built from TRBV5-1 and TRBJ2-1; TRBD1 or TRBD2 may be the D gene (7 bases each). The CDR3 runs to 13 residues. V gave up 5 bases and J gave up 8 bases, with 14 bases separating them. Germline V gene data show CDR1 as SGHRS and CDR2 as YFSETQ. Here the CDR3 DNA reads TGCGCCAGCAGTACCCCAGGGGGGGATGAGCAGTTCTTC. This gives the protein CASSTPGGDEQFF.

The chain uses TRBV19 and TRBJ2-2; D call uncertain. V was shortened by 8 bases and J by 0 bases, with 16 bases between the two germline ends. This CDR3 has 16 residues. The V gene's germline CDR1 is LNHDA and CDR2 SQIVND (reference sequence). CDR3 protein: CASSTKETANTGELFF. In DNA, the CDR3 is TGTGCCAGTTCAACAAAAGAGACCGCGAACACCGGGGAGCTGTTTTTT.

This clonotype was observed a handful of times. The CDR3 here is CASTRDPIYGYTF. DNA of the CDR3: TGTGCCAGCACCAGGGACCCGATCTATGGCTACACCTTC. The chain carries TRBV27 and TRBJ1-2; possibly TRBD1 for D (5 bases). Germline CDR1 reads MNHEY; CDR2 reads SMNVEV (reference sequence). V was shortened by 7 bases and J by 4 bases, with 13 bases between the two germline ends. CDR3 size: 13 residues.

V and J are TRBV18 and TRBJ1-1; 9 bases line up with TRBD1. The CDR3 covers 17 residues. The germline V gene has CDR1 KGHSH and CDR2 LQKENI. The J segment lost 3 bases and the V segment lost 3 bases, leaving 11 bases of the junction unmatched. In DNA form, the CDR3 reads TGTGCCAGCTCACCGCTGGGACAGGGACTGGGGGACACTGAAGCTTTCTTT. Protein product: CASSPLGQGLGDTEAFF.

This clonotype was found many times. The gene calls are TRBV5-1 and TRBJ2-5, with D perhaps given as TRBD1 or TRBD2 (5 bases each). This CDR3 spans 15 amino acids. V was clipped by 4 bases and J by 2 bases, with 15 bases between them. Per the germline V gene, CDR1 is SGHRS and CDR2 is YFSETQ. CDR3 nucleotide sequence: TGCGCCAGCAGCGCACACCCGGGGCCTCAAGAGACCCAGTACTTC. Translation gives CASSAHPGPQETQYF.

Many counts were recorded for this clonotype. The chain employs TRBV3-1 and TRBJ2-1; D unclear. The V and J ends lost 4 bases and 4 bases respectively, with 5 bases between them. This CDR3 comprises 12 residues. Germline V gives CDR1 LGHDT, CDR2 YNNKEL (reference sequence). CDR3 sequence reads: CASSLRYNEQFF. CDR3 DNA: TGTGCCAGCAGCCTTAGGTACAATGAGCAGTTCTTC.

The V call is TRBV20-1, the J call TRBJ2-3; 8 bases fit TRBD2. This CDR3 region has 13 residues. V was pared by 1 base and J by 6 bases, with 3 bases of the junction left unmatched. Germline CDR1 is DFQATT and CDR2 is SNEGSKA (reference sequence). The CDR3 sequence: CSARGRGGDTQYF. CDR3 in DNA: TGCAGTGCTAGAGGTCGGGGGGGGGATACGCAGTATTTT.

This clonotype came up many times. For the CDR3, the DNA is TGTGCCAGCAGCCCTGGACAGAATAAAGCTTTCTTT. This gives the protein CASSPGQNKAFF. The chain is built from TRBV5-4 and TRBJ1-1; D is possibly TRBD1 (6 bases). The CDR3 covers 12 residues. The V end was cut by 4 bases, the J end by 9 bases, with 13 bases between. In germline, CDR1 is SGHNT, CDR2 YYREEE (reference sequence).

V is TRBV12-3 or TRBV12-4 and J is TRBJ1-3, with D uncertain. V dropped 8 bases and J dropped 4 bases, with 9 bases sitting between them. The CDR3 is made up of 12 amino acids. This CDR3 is CASGPTGNTIYF. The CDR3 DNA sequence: TGTGCCAGCGGTCCGACAGGAAACACCATATATTTT.

CDR3 nucleotide sequence: TGTGCCAGCAGCATACCGGGACCCGGAAACACCATATATTTT. Its translation: CASSIPGPGNTIYF. This sequence joins TRBV4-2 and TRBJ1-3; tentative D call: TRBD1 (5 bases). Per the germline V gene, CDR1 is LGHNA and CDR2 is YNFKEQ. Trimming cost V 5 bases and J 4 bases, with 12 bases left between them. The CDR3 covers 14 residues.

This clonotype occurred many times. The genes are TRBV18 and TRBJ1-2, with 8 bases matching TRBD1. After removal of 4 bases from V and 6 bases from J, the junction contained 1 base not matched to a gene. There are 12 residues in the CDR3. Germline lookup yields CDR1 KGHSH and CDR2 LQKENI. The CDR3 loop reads CASSQTGDGYTF. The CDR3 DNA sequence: TGTGCCAGCTCACAGACAGGGGATGGCTACACCTTC.

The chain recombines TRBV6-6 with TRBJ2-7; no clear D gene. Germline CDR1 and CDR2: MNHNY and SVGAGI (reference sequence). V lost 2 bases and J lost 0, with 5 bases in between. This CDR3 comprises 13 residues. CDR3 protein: CASSYRDSYEQYV. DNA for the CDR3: TGTGCCAGCAGTTACAGGGACTCCTACGAGCAGTACGTC.

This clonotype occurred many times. CDR3 residues: CASSLDTGRAEQFF. The DNA for the CDR3 is TGTGCCAGCAGCTTAGATACAGGGAGGGCTGAGCAGTTCTTC. V is TRBV7-2 and J is TRBJ2-1, with D possibly being TRBD2 (7 bases). Germline loops: CDR1 SGHTA, CDR2 FQGNSA. The CDR3 runs to 14 residues. V gave up 1 base and J gave up 9 bases, with 13 bases separating them.

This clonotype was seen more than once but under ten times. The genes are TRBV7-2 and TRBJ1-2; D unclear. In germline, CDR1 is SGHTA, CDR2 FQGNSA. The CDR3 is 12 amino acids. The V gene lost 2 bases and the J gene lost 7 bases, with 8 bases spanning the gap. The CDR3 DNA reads TGTGCCAGCAGCTTATCCGGGCCTGGCTACACCTTC. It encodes CASSLSGPGYTF.

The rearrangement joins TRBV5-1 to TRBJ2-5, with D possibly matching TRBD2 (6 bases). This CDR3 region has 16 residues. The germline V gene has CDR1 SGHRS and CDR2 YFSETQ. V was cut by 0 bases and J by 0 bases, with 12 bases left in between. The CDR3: CASSLGGETYQETQYF. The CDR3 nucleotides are TGCGCCAGCAGCTTGGGGGGGGAGACGTACCAAGAGACCCAGTACTTC. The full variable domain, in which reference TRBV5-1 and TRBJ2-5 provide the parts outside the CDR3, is KAGVTQTPRYLIKTRGQQVTLSCSPISGHRSVSWYQQTPGQGLQFLFEYFSETQRNKGNFPGRFSGRQFSNSRSEMNVSTLELGDSALYLCASSLGGETYQETQYFGPGTRLLVL.

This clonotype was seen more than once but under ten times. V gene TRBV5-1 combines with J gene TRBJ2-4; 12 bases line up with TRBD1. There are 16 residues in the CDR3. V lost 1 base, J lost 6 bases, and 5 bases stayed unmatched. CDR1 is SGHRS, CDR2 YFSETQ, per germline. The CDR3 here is CASSLQGQGAGNIQYF. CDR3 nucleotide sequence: TGCGCCAGCAGCTTGCAGGGACAGGGGGCTGGAAACATTCAGTACTTC.

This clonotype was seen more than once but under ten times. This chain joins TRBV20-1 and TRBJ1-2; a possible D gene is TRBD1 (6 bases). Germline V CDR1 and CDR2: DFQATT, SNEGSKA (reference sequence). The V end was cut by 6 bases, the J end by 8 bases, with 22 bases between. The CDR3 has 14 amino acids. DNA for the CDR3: TGCAGTGCCCGAGCCGCGGGGGCTAGTTTGGGCTACACCTTC. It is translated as CSARAAGASLGYTF.